Presented here are 27 T cell receptor beta chains from one specimen sequenced in a study of blood T cell repertoires in COVID-19 (dated by TCRdb to 2020 to 2022). The library relied on the immunoSEQ multiplex PCR assay. The immuneACCESS repertoire file appears here via TCRdb, limited to in-frame rearrangements. These files lack a portion of the clones; in checked studies, under half of the deficit traces to unresolved V genes, and the cause of the others is not known. The sample table holds more than 65,000 clones, of which 80% were seen once. The ten top clones hold around 5.3% of the sample. The sample consisted of peripheral blood. The receptors here all came from a man aged 60 to 75 with active or convalescent COVID-19.

The rearrangement joins TRBV6-6 to TRBJ1-1; 7 bases are a match to TRBD1. CDR1 is MNHNY and CDR2 is SVGAGI in the germline V gene (reference sequence). J lost 2 bases, V lost 6 bases, and 3 bases had no gene match. The CDR3 has 13 residues. The CDR3 DNA is TGTGCCAGCAGCCGACAGGGTAACACTGAAGCTTTCTTT. It is translated as CASSRQGNTEAFF.

This chain uses TRBV19 with TRBJ1-5; no definite D call. The CDR3 spans 16 residues. V lost 6 bases and J 0 bases, leaving 15 bases between the germline ends. The germline gives CDR1 LNHDA, CDR2 SQIVND (reference sequence). The DNA for the CDR3 is TGTGCCAGTAGGGCCGGGAAGGGCATTAGCAATCAGCCCCAGCATTTT. This encodes CASRAGKGISNQPQHF.

This clone was seen a few times. This rearrangement joins TRBV6-2 or TRBV6-3 to TRBJ2-3; 15 nucleotides line up with TRBD2. Germline V lookup: CDR1 MNHEY, CDR2 SVGEGT. The CDR3 is 21 residues long. The trim removed 4 bases at V and 4 bases at J, leaving 18 bases unmatched. The CDR3 DNA reads TGTGCCAGCAGTTCCATAACCGCTGGACTAGCGGGGGGGCCTGGGGCAGATACGCAGTATTTT. Amino acids: CASSSITAGLAGGPGADTQYF.

The J gene is TRBJ2-7, the V gene TRBV6-5, with TRBD1 as a possible D gene (5 bases). CDR1 and CDR2 from the germline V gene are MNHEY and SVGAGI. V was shortened by 4 bases and J by 1 base, with 14 bases between the two germline ends. The CDR3 consists of 15 residues. The CDR3 is CASSSQRTRSYEQYF. CDR3 in DNA: TGTGCCAGCAGTTCCCAACGGACAAGATCCTACGAGCAGTACTTC.

This clone appeared a single time. The chain combines TRBV19 with TRBJ1-1, with 9 bases lining up with TRBD1. The length of the CDR3 is 14 residues. V lost 6 bases and J lost 3; bases outside the gene matches: 5. The germline V gene encodes CDR1 LNHDA and CDR2 SQIVND (reference sequence). The CDR3 loop is CASRNRGRDTEAFF. Here the CDR3 DNA reads TGTGCCAGTAGGAACAGGGGGCGGGACACTGAAGCTTTCTTT.

This chain joins TRBV7-9 and TRBJ1-2; D is uncertain. The CDR3 sequence is 13 residues long. Germline CDR1 is SEHNR and CDR2 is FQNEAQ (reference sequence). Trimming removed 2 bases at V and 8 bases at J, with 12 bases between. This CDR3 is CASSLNSQQGYTF. In nucleotides, the CDR3 is TGTGCCAGCAGCTTAAATTCGCAACAGGGCTACACCTTC. The variable domain in full, with the rest retrieved from reference TRBV7-9 and TRBJ1-2, is DTGVSQNPRHKITKRGQNVTFRCDPISEHNRLYWYRQTLGQGPEFLTYFQNEAQLEKSRLLSDRFSAERPKGSFSTLEIQRTEQGDSAMYLCASSLNSQQGYTFGSGTRLTVV.

V usage is TRBV9 and J usage is TRBJ1-5, with 10 bases identical to TRBD1. The germline V gene has CDR1 SGDLS and CDR2 YYNGEE. There are 16 residues in the CDR3. Trimming at V came to 4 bases and at J to 4 bases, leaving 8 bases not matched to a gene. CDR3 nucleotides: TGTGCCAGCAGCCTGGGACAGGGGAACCATAATCAGCCCCAGCATTTT. Translated, it gives CASSLGQGNHNQPQHF.

In its sample, this clone was seen once. V usage is TRBV6-5 and J usage is TRBJ1-2, with D tentatively TRBD1 (5 bases). In germline, CDR1 is MNHEY, CDR2 SVGAGI. Trimming removed 5 bases at V and 7 bases at J, with 20 bases between. This CDR3 is 15 amino acids long. In DNA, the CDR3 is TGTGCCAGCAGTCCAGACATGGCCTATAGGGGTGGCTACACCTTC. Encoded protein: CASSPDMAYRGGYTF.

V gene TRBV18 combines with J gene TRBJ2-7, with D possibly being TRBD1 (5 bases). Per the germline V gene, CDR1 is KGHSH and CDR2 is LQKENI. The CDR3 has 13 amino acids. The V end was cut by 2 bases, the J end by 4 bases, with 9 bases between. Written as DNA, the CDR3 is TGTGCCAGCTCACCAGGGGCCGGGTACGAGCAGTACTTC. Protein: CASSPGAGYEQYF.

The sample holds one count of this clone. The chain couples TRBV19 to TRBJ2-1; TRBD2 might be the D (6 bases). This CDR3 contains 11 residues. V shed 8 bases and J shed 11 bases, with 13 bases lying between them. Per the germline V gene, CDR1 is LNHDA and CDR2 is SQIVND (reference sequence). CDR3 DNA: TGTGCCAGTCGTGCGGGACCGAAGCAGTTCTTC. Protein: CASRAGPKQFF.

The chain couples TRBV4-1 to TRBJ2-3; a weak D match, TRBD1 (5 bases). Germline V lookup: CDR1 MGHRA, CDR2 YSYEKL. Trimming removed 4 bases from V and 3 bases from J, with 14 bases in between. The CDR3 length is 15 residues. CDR3 protein: CASSPGAQRTDTQYF. The DNA for the CDR3 is TGCGCCAGCAGCCCTGGGGCGCAAAGAACAGATACGCAGTATTTT.

The gene calls are TRBV4-2 and TRBJ2-7; 7 bases line up with TRBD1. In germline, CDR1 is LGHNA, CDR2 YNFKEQ. The CDR3 sequence is 16 residues long. The junction had 6 bases not matched to a gene; V was cut back by 0 bases and J by 1 base. DNA for the CDR3: TGTGCCAGCAGCCAAGATCCGACAGGGCTGTCCTACGAGCAGTACTTC. Protein sequence: CASSQDPTGLSYEQYF.

In its sample, this clone was seen once. The genes are TRBV4-3 and TRBJ2-2; D is undetermined. Per the germline V gene, CDR1 is LGHNA and CDR2 is YSLEER. V lost 0 bases to trimming and J lost 6 bases, with 14 bases between them. The CDR3 has 16 residues. This CDR3 is CASSQDGSGLAGELFF. As DNA, the CDR3 is TGCGCCAGCAGCCAAGACGGTTCGGGTTTGGCCGGGGAGCTGTTTTTT.

The rearrangement joins TRBV7-8 to TRBJ1-6; TRBD1 aligns across 7 bases. The V gene end was trimmed by 5 bases and the J gene end by 9 bases; junction bases not matched to a gene: 7. The V gene's germline CDR1 is SGHVS and CDR2 FQNEAQ. The CDR3 runs 14 residues. CDR3 DNA sequence: TGTGCCAGCAGCCCGGGACAGCTGGGTTCACCCCTCCACTTT. Translating it yields CASSPGQLGSPLHF.

This chain uses TRBV10-3 with TRBJ1-5, with 9 bases identical to TRBD1. CDR3 length equals 14 residues. V lost 6 bases and J lost 3; bases outside the gene matches: 3. Germline values: CDR1 ENHRY, CDR2 SYGVKD. This CDR3 reads CAISRQGDNQPQHF. CDR3 bases: TGTGCCATCAGCCGACAGGGGGACAATCAGCCCCAGCATTTT.

DNA of the CDR3: TGTGCCAGCTCATTCAGAGGTAGCGAGTCCTACAATGAGCAGTTCTTC. Its translation is CASSFRGSESYNEQFF. J is TRBJ2-1 and V is TRBV18; D is possibly TRBD2 (5 bases). The CDR3 length is 16 residues. Germline-derived CDR1 and CDR2 are KGHSH and LQKENI. Trimming took 5 bases from V and 1 from J, leaving 15 bases between them.

V is TRBV6-5 and J is TRBJ2-7; TRBD1 agrees at 9 bases. The CDR3 is made up of 13 amino acids. Germline values: CDR1 MNHEY, CDR2 SVGAGI. V lost 7 bases and J lost 4; bases outside the gene matches: 5. CDR3 amino acids: CASKQQGAYEQYF. CDR3 nucleotides: TGTGCCAGCAAACAACAGGGGGCGTACGAGCAGTACTTC.

The chain joins TRBV7-2 to TRBJ1-1; tentatively, D is TRBD1 (6 bases). V lost 5 bases, J lost 8 bases, and 21 bases lay in between. Germline V gene data show CDR1 as SGHTA and CDR2 as FQGNSA. CDR3 length equals 15 residues. The CDR3, as DNA: TGTGCCAGCAGCCGCAATAGTAATTCCGGGACAGAAGCTTTCTTT. This sequence encodes CASSRNSNSGTEAFF.

The rearrangement joins TRBV19 to TRBJ2-2, with 8 bases that match TRBD1. V shed 5 bases, J shed 3 bases, and the junction held 8 bases outside the gene matches. CDR3 size: 16 residues. Per the germline V gene, CDR1 is LNHDA and CDR2 is SQIVND (reference sequence). The CDR3 nucleotides are TGTGCCAGTAGTTTAAGGACAGGGACGTACACCGGGGAGCTGTTTTTT. It specifies CASSLRTGTYTGELFF.

This chain links TRBV18 with TRBJ1-5, with D possibly TRBD1 on 5 matching bases. Germline lookup yields CDR1 KGHSH and CDR2 LQKENI. V lost 3 bases and J lost 0, with 9 bases in between. CDR3 length: 15 amino acids. CDR3 nucleotide sequence: TGTGCCAGCTCACCCGGCAGGGCTAGCAATCAGCCCCAGCATTTT. It is translated as CASSPGRASNQPQHF.

The chain links TRBV29-1 to TRBJ2-5; D remains unclear. Trimming shortened V by 7 bases and J by 5 bases, and 11 bases separated the two germline ends. CDR1 is SQVTM and CDR2 is ANQGSEA in the germline V gene. This CDR3 contains 11 residues. The CDR3 region has the DNA TGCAGCGCCGTCCCCCAGGAGACCCAGTACTTC. Its translation: CSAVPQETQYF.

This clone was recorded once. This chain links TRBV13 with TRBJ1-4; D unclear. The CDR3 spans 13 residues. Per germline, CDR1 PRHDT and CDR2 FYEKMQ (reference sequence). The germline V and J ends were trimmed by 2 bases and 4 bases, with 5 bases remaining between them. CDR3 nucleotide sequence: TGTGCCAGCAGCTTAAGCCTTAATGAAAAACTGTTTTTT. This encodes CASSLSLNEKLFF.

V usage is TRBV4-3 and J usage is TRBJ1-2; no firm D call. The CDR3 is made up of 14 amino acids. Germline-derived CDR1 and CDR2 are LGHNA and YSLEER. With 0 bases removed from V and 3 bases from J, the gap between germline ends came to 8 bases. The CDR3 loop reads CASSQEWADYGYTF. CDR3 in DNA: TGCGCCAGCAGCCAAGAATGGGCAGACTATGGCTACACCTTC.

V is TRBV4-2 and J is TRBJ2-3; 8 bases match TRBD2. V trimming: 4 bases; J trimming: 1 base; junction bases outside the gene matches: 1. CDR1 LGHNA and CDR2 YNFKEQ come from the germline V gene. The CDR3 is 14 residues long. CDR3 sequence (DNA): TGTGCCAGCAGCCCGGGGGGGGGCACAGATACGCAGTATTTT. Protein sequence: CASSPGGGTDTQYF.

J is TRBJ1-1 and V is TRBV2; a weak D match, TRBD1 (6 bases). This CDR3 has 12 residues. Germline CDR1 and CDR2: SNHLY and FYNNEI. V lost 4 bases and J lost 13, with 16 bases in between. The CDR3: CASSARGPSGFF. In DNA, the CDR3 is TGTGCCAGCAGTGCGCGGGGGCCCTCTGGTTTCTTT.

The CDR3 DNA sequence: TGTGCCAGCAGCGTAGGGGTAGGACAGGGGCGTAGGGACGAGCAGTACTTC. Translated, it gives CASSVGVGQGRRDEQYF. The chain has TRBV9 and TRBJ2-7; 9 positions match TRBD1. The CDR3 totals 17 residues. Germline V gene data show CDR1 as SGDLS and CDR2 as YYNGEE. Trimming removed 0 bases from V and 5 bases from J; junction bases left unmatched: 12.

The chain employs TRBV4-1 and TRBJ2-3; D perhaps matches TRBD2 (5 bases). The CDR3 is 17 residues long. The V gene's germline CDR1 is MGHRA and CDR2 YSYEKL. V gave up 1 base and J gave up 4 bases, with 18 bases separating them. The CDR3, as DNA: TGCGCCAGCAGCCAAGGAGGGAGCTCTAGGGCATCAGATACGCAGTATTTT. Translated: CASSQGGSSRASDTQYF.